This T cell receptor beta chain was observed in a study of blood T cell repertoires in COVID-19. Across the study: Researchers got acute and convalescent COVID-19 samples from the United States, Italy and Spain.

Looked up from germline, CDR1 is MDHEN and CDR2 is SYDVKM. The CDR3 is 15 amino acids. Trimming shortened V by 8 bases and J by 5 bases, and 19 bases separated the two germline ends. In the study's own analysis: Reference gene primer amplification gave estimated nucleated cell counts. TCRdb's table, derived via immunoSEQ multiplex PCR, lists solely in-frame clones and lacks some. Clone size and the V and J calls come from that table; the DNA yielded D and trimming. The profile shows about 170,000 clones, approximately 82% of them singletons. The Seattle patients joined while their infection was active and were tracked longitudinally afterward.

The receptor's source is a woman in her thirties or forties with COVID-19, enrolled during active disease. Sequencing was done on a sample of peripheral blood. The V and J genes are TRBV28 and TRBJ2-1; weak D call: TRBD2 (5 bases). In DNA form, the CDR3 reads TGTGCCAGCCGATCTATCTGGACTGGACACAATGAGCAGTTCTTC. Translated: CASRSIWTGHNEQFF.